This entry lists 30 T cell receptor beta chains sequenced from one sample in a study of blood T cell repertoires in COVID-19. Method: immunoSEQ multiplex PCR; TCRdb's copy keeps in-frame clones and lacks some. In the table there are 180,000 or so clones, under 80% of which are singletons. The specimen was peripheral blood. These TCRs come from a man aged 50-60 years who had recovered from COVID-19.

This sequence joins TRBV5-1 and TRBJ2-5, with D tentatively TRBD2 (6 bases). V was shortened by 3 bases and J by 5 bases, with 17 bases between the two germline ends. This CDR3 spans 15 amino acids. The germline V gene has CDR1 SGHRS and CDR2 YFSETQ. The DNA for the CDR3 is TGCGCCAGCAGCTATGTCACGGGAGTGAGGGAGACCCAGTACTTC. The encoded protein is CASSYVTGVRETQYF. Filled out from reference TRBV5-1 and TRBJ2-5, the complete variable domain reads KAGVTQTPRYLIKTRGQQVTLSCSPISGHRSVSWYQQTPGQGLQFLFEYFSETQRNKGNFPGRFSGRQFSNSRSEMNVSTLELGDSALYLCASSYVTGVRETQYFGPGTRLLVL.

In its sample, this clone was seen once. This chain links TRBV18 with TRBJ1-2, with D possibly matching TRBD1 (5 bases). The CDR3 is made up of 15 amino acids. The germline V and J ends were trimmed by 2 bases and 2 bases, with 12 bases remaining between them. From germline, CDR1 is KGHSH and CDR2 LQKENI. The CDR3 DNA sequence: TGTGCCAGCTCACCAGGGGCCGAGACGAACTATGGCTACACCTTC. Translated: CASSPGAETNYGYTF. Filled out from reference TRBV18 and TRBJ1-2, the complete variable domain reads NAGVMQNPRHLVRRRGQEARLRCSPMKGHSHVYWYRQLPEEGLKFMVYLQKENIIDESGMPKERFSAEFPKEGPSILRIQQVVRGDSAAYFCASSPGAETNYGYTFGSGTRLTVV.

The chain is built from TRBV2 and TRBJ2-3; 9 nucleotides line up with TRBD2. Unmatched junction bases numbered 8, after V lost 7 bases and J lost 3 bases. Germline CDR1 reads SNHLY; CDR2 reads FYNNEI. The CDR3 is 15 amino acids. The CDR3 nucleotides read TGTGCCAGCAACAGGCGGGAGGGCCTGACAGATACGCAGTATTTT. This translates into CASNRREGLTDTQYF.

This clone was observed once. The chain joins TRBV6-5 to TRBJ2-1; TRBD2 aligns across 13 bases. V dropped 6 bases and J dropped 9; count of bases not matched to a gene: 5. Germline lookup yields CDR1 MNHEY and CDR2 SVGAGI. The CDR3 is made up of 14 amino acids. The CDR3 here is CASSRTSGRFEQFF. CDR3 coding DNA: TGTGCCAGCAGCCGGACTAGCGGGAGATTTGAGCAGTTCTTC.

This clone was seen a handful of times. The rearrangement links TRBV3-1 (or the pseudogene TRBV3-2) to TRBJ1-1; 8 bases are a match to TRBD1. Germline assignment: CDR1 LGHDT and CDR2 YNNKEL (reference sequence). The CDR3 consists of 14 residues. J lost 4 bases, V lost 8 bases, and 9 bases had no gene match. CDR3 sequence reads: CASGGQGMGTEAFF. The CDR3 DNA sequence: TGTGCCAGCGGCGGACAGGGTATGGGCACTGAAGCTTTCTTT.

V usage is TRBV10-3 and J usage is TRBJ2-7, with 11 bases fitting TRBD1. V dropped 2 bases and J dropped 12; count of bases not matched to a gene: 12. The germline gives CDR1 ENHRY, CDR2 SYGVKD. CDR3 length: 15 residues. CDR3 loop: CAISELSRDRGSRYF. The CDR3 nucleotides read TGTGCCATCAGTGAGCTGTCCCGGGACAGGGGGAGTCGGTACTTC.

CDR3 bases: TGTGCCAGCAGTACTCTGGGACAGGGGTCGCATCATGGCTACACCTTC. Translated: CASSTLGQGSHHGYTF. The chain joins TRBV6-2 or TRBV6-3 to TRBJ1-2, with 10 bases fitting TRBD1. CDR3 length equals 16 residues. The germline gives CDR1 MNHEY, CDR2 SVGEGT. J was trimmed by 6 bases and V by 5 bases; bases with no gene match: 12.

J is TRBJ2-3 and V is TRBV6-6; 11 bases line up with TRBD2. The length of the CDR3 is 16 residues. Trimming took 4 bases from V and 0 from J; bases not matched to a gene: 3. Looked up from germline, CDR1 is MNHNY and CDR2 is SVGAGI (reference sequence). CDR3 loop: CASSSRTSGSTDTQYF. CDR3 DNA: TGTGCCAGCAGTTCTCGGACTAGCGGGAGCACAGATACGCAGTATTTT.

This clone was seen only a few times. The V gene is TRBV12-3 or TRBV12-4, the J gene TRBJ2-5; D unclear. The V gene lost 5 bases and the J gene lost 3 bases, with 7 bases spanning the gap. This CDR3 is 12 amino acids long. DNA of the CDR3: TGTGCCAGCAGTCGAAGAGAAGAGACCCAGTACTTC. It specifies CASSRREETQYF.

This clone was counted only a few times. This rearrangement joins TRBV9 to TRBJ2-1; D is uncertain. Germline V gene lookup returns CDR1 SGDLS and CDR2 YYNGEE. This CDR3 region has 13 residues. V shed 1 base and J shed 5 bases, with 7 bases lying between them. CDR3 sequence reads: CASSVSQNNEQFF. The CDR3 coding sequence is TGTGCCAGCAGCGTATCCCAAAACAATGAGCAGTTCTTC.

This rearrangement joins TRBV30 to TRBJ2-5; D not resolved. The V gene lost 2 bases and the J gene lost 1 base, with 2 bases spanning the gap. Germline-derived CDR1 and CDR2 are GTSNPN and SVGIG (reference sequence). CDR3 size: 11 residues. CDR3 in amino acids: CAWSRQETQYF. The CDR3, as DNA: TGTGCCTGGAGTCGCCAAGAGACCCAGTACTTC. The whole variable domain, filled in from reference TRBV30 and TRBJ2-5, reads SQTIHQWPATLVQPVGSPLSLECTVEGTSNPNLYWYRQAAGRGLQLLFYSVGIGQISSEVPQNLSASRPQDRQFILSSKKLLLSDSGFYLCAWSRQETQYFGPGTRLLVL.

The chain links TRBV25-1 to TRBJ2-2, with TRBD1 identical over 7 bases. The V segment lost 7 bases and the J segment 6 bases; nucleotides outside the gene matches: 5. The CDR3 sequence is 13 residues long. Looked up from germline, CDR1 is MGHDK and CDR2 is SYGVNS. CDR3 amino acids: CASNDRVAGELFF. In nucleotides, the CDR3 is TGTGCCAGCAATGACAGGGTAGCCGGGGAGCTGTTTTTT.

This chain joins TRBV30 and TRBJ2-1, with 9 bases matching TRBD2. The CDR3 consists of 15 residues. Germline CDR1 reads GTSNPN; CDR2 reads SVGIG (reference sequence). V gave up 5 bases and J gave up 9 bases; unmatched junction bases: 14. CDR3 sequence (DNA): TGTGCCTGGGCAGGAAAGGGACTAGCCGGGGTTGAGCAGTTCTTC. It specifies CAWAGKGLAGVEQFF.

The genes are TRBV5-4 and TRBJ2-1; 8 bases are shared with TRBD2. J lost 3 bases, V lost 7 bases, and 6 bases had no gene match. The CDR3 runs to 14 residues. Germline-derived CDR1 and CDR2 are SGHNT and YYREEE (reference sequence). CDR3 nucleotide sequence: TGTGCCAGCTCAACTAGCGGTAGCTACAATGAGCAGTTCTTC. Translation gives CASSTSGSYNEQFF.

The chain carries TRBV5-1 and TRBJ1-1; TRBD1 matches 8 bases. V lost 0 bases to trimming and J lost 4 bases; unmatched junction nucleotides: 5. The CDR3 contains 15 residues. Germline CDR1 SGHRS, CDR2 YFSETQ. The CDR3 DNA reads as TGCGCCAGCAGCTTGGAAGGGACAGGTATCACTGAAGCTTTCTTT. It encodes CASSLEGTGITEAFF. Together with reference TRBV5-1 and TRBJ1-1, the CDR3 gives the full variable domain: KAGVTQTPRYLIKTRGQQVTLSCSPISGHRSVSWYQQTPGQGLQFLFEYFSETQRNKGNFPGRFSGRQFSNSRSEMNVSTLELGDSALYLCASSLEGTGITEAFFGQGTRLTVV.

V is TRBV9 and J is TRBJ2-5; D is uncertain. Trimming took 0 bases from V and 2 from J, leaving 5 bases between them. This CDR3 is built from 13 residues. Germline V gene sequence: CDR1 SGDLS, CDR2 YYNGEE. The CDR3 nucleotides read TGTGCCAGCAGCGTAGCCCAACAAGAGACCCAGTACTTC. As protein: CASSVAQQETQYF.

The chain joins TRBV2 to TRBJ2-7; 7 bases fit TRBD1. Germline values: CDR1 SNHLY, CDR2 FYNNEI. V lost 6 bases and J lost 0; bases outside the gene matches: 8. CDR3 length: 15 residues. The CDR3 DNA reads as TGTGCCAGCAGGGCCGACAGGGCGTACTCCTACGAGCAGTACTTC. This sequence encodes CASRADRAYSYEQYF.

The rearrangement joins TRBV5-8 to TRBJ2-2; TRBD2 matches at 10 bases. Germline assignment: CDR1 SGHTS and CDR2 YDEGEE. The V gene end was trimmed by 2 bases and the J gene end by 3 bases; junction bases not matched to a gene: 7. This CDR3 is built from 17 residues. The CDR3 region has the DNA TGTGCCAGCAGCTTTACTCTAGCGGGAGATCACACCGGGGAGCTGTTTTTT. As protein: CASSFTLAGDHTGELFF. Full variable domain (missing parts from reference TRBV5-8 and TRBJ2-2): EAGVTQSPTHLIKTRGQQATLRCSPISGHTSVYWYQQALGLGLQFLLWYDEGEERNRGNFPPRFSGRQFPNYSSELNVNALELEDSALYLCASSFTLAGDHTGELFFGEGSRLTVL.

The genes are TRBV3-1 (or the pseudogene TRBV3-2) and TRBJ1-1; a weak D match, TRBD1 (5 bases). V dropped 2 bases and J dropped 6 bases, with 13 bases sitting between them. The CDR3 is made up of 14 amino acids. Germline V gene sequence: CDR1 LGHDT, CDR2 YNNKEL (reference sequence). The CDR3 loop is CASSQHPGRSEAFF. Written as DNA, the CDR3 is TGTGCCAGCAGCCAACATCCAGGGAGGTCTGAAGCTTTCTTT.

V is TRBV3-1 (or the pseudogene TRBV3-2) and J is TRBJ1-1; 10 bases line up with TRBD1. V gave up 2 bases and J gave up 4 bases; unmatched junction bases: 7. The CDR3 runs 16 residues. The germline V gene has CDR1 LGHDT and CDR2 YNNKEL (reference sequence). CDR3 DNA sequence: TGTGCCAGCAGCCAATTGGACAGGGGGGTAGGCACTGAAGCTTTCTTT. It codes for CASSQLDRGVGTEAFF.

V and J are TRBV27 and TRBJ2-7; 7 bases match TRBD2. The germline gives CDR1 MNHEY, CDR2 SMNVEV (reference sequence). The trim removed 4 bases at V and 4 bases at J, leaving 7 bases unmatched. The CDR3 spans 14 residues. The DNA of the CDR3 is TGTGCCAGCAGTTCTCGGGGAGGGCCTTACGAGCAGTACTTC. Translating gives CASSSRGGPYEQYF.

The CDR3 spells CASSEPGTSGRVSYEQYF. Written as DNA, the CDR3 is TGCGCCAGCAGCGAGCCAGGGACTAGCGGGAGAGTCTCCTACGAGCAGTACTTC. The gene calls are TRBV5-1 and TRBJ2-7; TRBD2 matches 14 bases. V lost 4 bases and J lost 0; bases outside the gene matches: 9. Per germline, CDR1 SGHRS and CDR2 YFSETQ. The CDR3 length is 18 residues.

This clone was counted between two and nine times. This chain's CDR3 is CASSLSSGFGNQPQHF. The CDR3 nucleotides read TGTGCCAGCAGTTTGTCTTCGGGTTTCGGCAATCAGCCCCAGCATTTT. J is TRBJ1-5 and V is TRBV2; D ambiguous. This CDR3 region has 16 residues. Trimming removed 5 bases at V and 2 bases at J, with 16 bases between. Germline V lookup: CDR1 SNHLY, CDR2 FYNNEI.

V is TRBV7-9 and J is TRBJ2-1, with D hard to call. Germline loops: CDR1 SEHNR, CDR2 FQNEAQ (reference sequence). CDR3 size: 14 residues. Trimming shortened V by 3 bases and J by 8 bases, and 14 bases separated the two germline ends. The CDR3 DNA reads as TGTGCCAGCAGCTTCGAATACCAGGTCGATGAGCAGTTCTTC. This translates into CASSFEYQVDEQFF.

The CDR3 reads CASTWGVGEKLFF. In DNA form, the CDR3 reads TGTGCCAGCACGTGGGGAGTTGGAGAAAAACTGTTTTTT. V gene TRBV28 combines with J gene TRBJ1-4; D unresolved. Germline V gene sequence: CDR1 MDHEN, CDR2 SYDVKM. Trimming took off 7 bases at V and 8 bases at J, with 14 bases between the two ends. The CDR3 extends over 13 amino acids.

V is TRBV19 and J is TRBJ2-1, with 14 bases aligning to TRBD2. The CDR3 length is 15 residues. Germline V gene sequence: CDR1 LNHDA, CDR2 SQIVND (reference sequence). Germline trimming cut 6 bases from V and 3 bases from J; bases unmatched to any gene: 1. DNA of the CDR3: TGTGCCAGTAGGGGACTAGCGGGAGTCTACAATGAGCAGTTCTTC. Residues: CASRGLAGVYNEQFF. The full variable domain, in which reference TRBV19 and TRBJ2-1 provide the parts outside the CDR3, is DGGITQSPKYLFRKEGQNVTLSCEQNLNHDAMYWYRQDPGQGLRLIYYSQIVNDFQKGDIAEGYSVSREKKESFPLTVTSAQKNPTAFYLCASRGLAGVYNEQFFGPGTRLTVL.

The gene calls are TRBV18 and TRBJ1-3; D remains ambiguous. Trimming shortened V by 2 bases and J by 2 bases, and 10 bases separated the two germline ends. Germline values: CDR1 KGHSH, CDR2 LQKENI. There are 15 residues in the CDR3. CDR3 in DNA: TGTGCCAGCTCACCAGCCCGGTCGCCTGGAAACACCATATATTTT. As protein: CASSPARSPGNTIYF.

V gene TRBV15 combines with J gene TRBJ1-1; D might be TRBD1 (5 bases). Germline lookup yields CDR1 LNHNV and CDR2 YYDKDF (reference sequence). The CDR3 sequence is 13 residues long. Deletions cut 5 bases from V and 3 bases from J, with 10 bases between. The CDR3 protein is CATSLGGDTEAFF. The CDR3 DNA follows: TGTGCCACCAGCTTGGGGGGAGACACTGAAGCTTTCTTT.

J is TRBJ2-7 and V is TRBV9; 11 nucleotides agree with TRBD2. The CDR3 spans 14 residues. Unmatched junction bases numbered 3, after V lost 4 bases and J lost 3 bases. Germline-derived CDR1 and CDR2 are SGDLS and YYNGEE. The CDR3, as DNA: TGTGCCAGCAGCCGAGGGACTAGCGGCTACGAGCAGTACTTC. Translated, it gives CASSRGTSGYEQYF.

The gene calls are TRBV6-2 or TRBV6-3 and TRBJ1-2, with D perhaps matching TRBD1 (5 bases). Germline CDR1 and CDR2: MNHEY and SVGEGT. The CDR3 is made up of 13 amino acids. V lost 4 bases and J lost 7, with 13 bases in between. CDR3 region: CASSSQGESGYTF. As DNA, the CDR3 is TGTGCCAGCAGTTCGCAGGGTGAGAGTGGCTACACCTTC.